The present T cell receptor beta chain was sequenced within a study of cytomegalovirus exposure and HLA in healthy donors (dated by TCRdb to 2017 to 2019). At the level of the whole study: An earlier analysis of 587 of the donors reported around 280 Gb of sequence data and about 120 million unique TCR beta sequences obtained from around 190 million T cells. Rather than drawing on any new phenotypic data, the later analysis identified candidate immune exposures from TCR beta sequences and the way those sequences occurred across donors. Of the 350 to 450 genotyped donors, 81% were placed in the genetic ancestry cluster associated with self-reported Caucasian donors. Among a few hundred genotyped donors of the cohort, an average of about 240,000 unique TCR beta nucleotide sequences were sequenced per donor, approximately 20% of them non-productive. Typing coverage varied by locus: 629-630 donors for A, B, C, DRB1 and DQB1; roughly 520 for DQA1; over 600 for DPA1; approximately 490 for DPB1. Using immunosequencing, the study profiled T cell repertoires from 500 to 800 subjects and related those repertoires to cytomegalovirus serostatus. Donor age, sex, ethnicity and CMV serostatus were collected together with the repertoire data. A later genetic analysis took genome-wide SNP genotypes for about three fifths of the 666 donors and used that subset as a discovery cohort. In addition to the first cohort of about 650 subjects, a separate validation cohort of 120 different subjects was used. The study combined high-throughput TCR immunosequencing, statistical association of individual TCRs with disease status, and machine learning to predict cytomegalovirus infection status. A later analysis re-examined previously published TCR beta repertoires from 600 to 700 donors and added high-resolution HLA genotyping to investigate patterns of TCR occurrence. Both class I and class II loci were covered by HLA typing, at four-digit resolution. An early release covering some 640 HLA-typed donors comprised about 300 gigabases of sequencing data and tens of millions of unique TCR sequences. Because of strong linkage in the cohort, four or five DR-DQ haplotypes were treated as single units for association and clustering. To decide whether each TCR beta V gene segment behaved as functional or pseudogenic, an earlier analysis of some 600 of the donors relied on high-throughput TCR beta sequencing. Every discovery cohort repertoire had been produced on one sequencing platform. The study aimed to test whether signatures of past pathogen exposure could be identified by cataloging public T cell receptors.

V drops 3 bases and J drops 1 base, leaving 15 bases in between. Reading from cysteine to phenylalanine, the CDR3 counts 16 amino acids. The kept DNA is CDR3 alone, 48 bases in frame from the first base. Reading the germline V gene gives CDR1 MNHEY and CDR2 SVGAGI. The cohort comprised fewer than 750 healthy bone marrow donors. At the time of sampling, all cohort members were nominally healthy, though unrecorded immune exposures were likely present. The donor tested CMV seronegative, placing the donor among the roughly 350 seronegative members of the cohort. Each donor provided a peripheral blood sample, and peripheral blood mononuclear cells were used for TCR beta sequencing. Genomic DNA extraction from the blood cell samples was performed with the Qiagen DNeasy Blood Extraction Kit. On the study overall, not on this receptor specifically: In a later analysis, HLA-associated TCR beta chains showed more clonal expansion and lower generation probabilities than non-associated chains that were equally common. According to a later genetic analysis, donors in an Asian-associated ancestry cluster had fewer N-insertions in productive TCRs than the approximately 710-donor mean. A later analysis reported that several top co-occurrence clusters appeared linked to parvovirus B19, influenza, CMV and Epstein-Barr virus. This cohort had only TCR beta chains sequenced, and the lack of alpha or paired-chain data limited which features could be detected. Correlated functional status among segregating V segments might be attributable to linkage disequilibrium, but an unknown experimental factor could not be ruled out. It was suggested by the authors that the approach could potentially be generalized to other disease states and immunological phenotypes. Fewer than 20 rarely observed V segments, including chromosome 9 orphons, were excluded from the earlier analysis of several hundred of the donors because counts were too low. In an earlier analysis of approximately 590 of the donors, most TCR beta V segments appeared in productive rearrangements about 87% or about 30% of the time, broadly matching IMGT annotations. A further reported finding was that TCR beta sequences accurately predicted the HLA-A and HLA-B alleles for most subjects in the first cohort. For the cohort, immune exposure information was limited to CMV serostatus. Cytomegalovirus status was reported to be diagnosed by the classifier with high specificity and sensitivity in both the original and validation cohorts. The study listed over 150 TCR beta chains as associated with cytomegalovirus. Presence/absence analyses assumed roughly uniform sequencing depth across donors, an assumption that may not hold. A later analysis found that TCR association rates varied across HLA loci, with DRB1 alleles showing the most associated TCRs and HLA-C alleles the fewest. Specific HLA alleles were associated with 15,000 to 20,000 TCR beta sequences at a false discovery rate of 0.05 in a later analysis. In vitro tests confirmed that a few of the cytomegalovirus-associated TCR beta chains recognize cytomegalovirus antigens. An association between a missense DCLRE1C variant and V-gene and J-gene trimming of TCR beta chains was found in a later genetic analysis and replicated in an independent cohort. Some IMGT-functional V segments, including TRBV6-2 and TRBV6-3, could not be told apart with the 87-base-pair reads, so those segments were excluded. Across donors, most TCR sequences were observed very rarely, whereas some public TCRs were present in many individuals. Because HLA typing was missing for some donors at each locus, association tests included only the typed subset. A group of highly shared sequence variants was considered likely to be a technical artifact of the sequencing pipeline. In a later analysis, most CMV-associated TCR beta chains were found to appear HLA-restricted, with HLA associations seemingly driven largely by CMV exposure. Strong co-occurrence of HLA alleles, especially DR and DQ, made assigning TCR associations to individual alleles difficult.

Libraries were constructed by the immunoSEQ multiplex PCR assay. The multiplex PCR relied on a mix of 60 forward primers for TCR Vbeta segments and 13 reverse primers for TCR Jbeta segments. The CDR3 region of rearranged TCR beta genes was amplified from genomic DNA with a multiplex PCR assay. On the Illumina HiSeq System, the amplified TCR beta libraries were sequenced as 87-base-pair reads. The authors processed their data as follows. A later analysis tallied around 87 million unique TCR beta chains across the 610 or so repertoires, and some 10 million of those chains were shared by two or more donors. A nearest-neighbor algorithm error-corrected the raw reads and collapsed the reads into unique sequences, merging closely related sequences to remove PCR and sequencing errors. V, D and J gene segments were assigned by aligning CDR3 sequences to IMGT reference sequences. For a sequence to be retained, at least a six-nucleotide match to both a V gene segment and a J gene segment was required. Rearrangements were called productive when the CDR3 lacked stop codons and stayed in frame with V and J; all others were non-productive. CDR3 was defined by IMGT convention, running from the second conserved V-encoded cysteine to the conserved J-encoded phenylalanine. The earlier analysis of fewer than 700 of the donors excluded sequences that lacked an unambiguous match to a single V gene segment. In an earlier analysis of some 590 of the donors, V segments were called functional above 56.7% productive rearrangements and were called segregating when the between-donor standard deviation exceeded 5%. To diagnose cytomegalovirus status from the catalog of TCR beta chain sequences, a statistical classification framework was built. V and J gene assignment, in a later analysis, came from comparing TCR nucleotide sequences with IMGT/GENE-DB human TR gene sequences. A later analysis assigned CDR3 sequences and most-parsimonious VDJ recombination scenarios with the TCRdist pipeline. In a later analysis, each TCR beta chain was defined by its CDR3 amino acid sequence together with its V-gene family, and reads lacking a unique V-gene family were excluded. To address suspected cross-contamination and a sequencing artifact, a later analysis removed around 600 highly shared, low-generation-probability nucleotide sequences. In a later analysis, a clonal expansion index was calculated for each public chain from normalized within-repertoire ranks of inferred template counts. Generation probabilities in a later analysis came from a VDJ recombination model fitted to out-of-frame rearrangements, and those results were checked against IGoR. In a later analysis, hypergeometric tests were used to score TCR-TCR, TCR-HLA and TCR-CMV co-occurrence, with a repertoire-size bias correction applied to TCR pairs. To estimate false discovery rates, a later analysis permuted the HLA or CMV assignments 20 times. A later analysis grouped co-occurring TCRs with DBSCAN, adding TCRdist sequence similarity when clustering within HLA-allele-positive subsets. Repertoires with fewer than 30,000 or more than 120,000 public chains were left out of co-occurrence clustering, as were five repertoires with anomalous nucleotide sharing. The source is immuneACCESS, and TCRdb retained only in-frame sequences with V and J called. Part of the clones is not carried over; for the studies checked, unresolved V genes explain less than half of this, and the remainder is unexplained. The V and J calls and the clone size are those of that table, but D and trimming were determined from the DNA. In all, the sample holds around 120,000 clones, and approximately 82% of those were seen once. Approximately 3% of the sample comes from the top ten.

A remark on this clone: It lacks a known antigen. The record has no base qualities; no much larger clone is one base away.

Input material: PBMCs. The sequence came from a boy younger than 10 in good health and CMV-seronegative. The sequence links TRBV6-5 to TRBJ2-5; a weak D assignment points to TRBD2 (6 bases agree). The sequence in DNA is TGTGCCAGCAGTTATTTTCCGGGAGCTACCCAAGAGACCCAGTACTTC. It codes for CASSYFPGATQETQYF.